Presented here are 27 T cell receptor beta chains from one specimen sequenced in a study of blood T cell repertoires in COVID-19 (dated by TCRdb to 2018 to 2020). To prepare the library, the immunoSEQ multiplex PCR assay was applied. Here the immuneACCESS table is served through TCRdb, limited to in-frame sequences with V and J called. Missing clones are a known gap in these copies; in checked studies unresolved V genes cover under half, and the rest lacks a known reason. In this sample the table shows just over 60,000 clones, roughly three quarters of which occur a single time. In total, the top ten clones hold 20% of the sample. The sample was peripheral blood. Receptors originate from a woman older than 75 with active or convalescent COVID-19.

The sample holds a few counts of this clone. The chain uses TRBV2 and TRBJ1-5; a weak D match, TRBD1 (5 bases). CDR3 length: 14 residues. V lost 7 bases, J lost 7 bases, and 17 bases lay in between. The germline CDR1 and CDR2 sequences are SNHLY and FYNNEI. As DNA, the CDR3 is TGTGCCAGCAACCTAATGGCAGGGATCCAGCCCCAGCATTTT. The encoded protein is CASNLMAGIQPQHF.

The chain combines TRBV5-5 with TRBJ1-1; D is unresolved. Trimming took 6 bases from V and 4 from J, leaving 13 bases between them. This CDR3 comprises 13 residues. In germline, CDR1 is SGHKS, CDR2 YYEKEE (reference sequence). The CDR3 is CASTPGNPTEAFF. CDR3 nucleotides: TGTGCCAGCACCCCCGGTAACCCCACTGAAGCTTTCTTT.

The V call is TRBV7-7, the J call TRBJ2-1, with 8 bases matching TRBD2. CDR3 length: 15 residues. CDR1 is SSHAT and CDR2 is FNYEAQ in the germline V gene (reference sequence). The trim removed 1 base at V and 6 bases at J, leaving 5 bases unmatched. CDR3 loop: CASSLDGGAFNEQFF. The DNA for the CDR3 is TGTGCCAGCAGCTTAGACGGGGGGGCGTTCAATGAGCAGTTCTTC.

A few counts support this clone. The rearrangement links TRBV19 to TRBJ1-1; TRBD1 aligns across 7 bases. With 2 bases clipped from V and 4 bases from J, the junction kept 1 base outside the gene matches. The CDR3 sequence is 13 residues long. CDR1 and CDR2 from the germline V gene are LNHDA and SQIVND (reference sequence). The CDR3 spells CASSIHRGTEAFF. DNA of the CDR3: TGTGCCAGTAGTATACACAGGGGCACTGAAGCTTTCTTT.

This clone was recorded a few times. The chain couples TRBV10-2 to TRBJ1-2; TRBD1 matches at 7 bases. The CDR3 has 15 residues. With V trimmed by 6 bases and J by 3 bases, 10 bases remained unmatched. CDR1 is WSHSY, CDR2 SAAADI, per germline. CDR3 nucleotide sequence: TGCGCCAGCAGAGCCGGGACAGAGGCTTACTATGGCTACACCTTC. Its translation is CASRAGTEAYYGYTF.

In nucleotides, the CDR3 is TGTGCCAGCAGCGGGACAGGGGCCGGGGAGCTGTTTTTT. Amino acid sequence: CASSGTGAGELFF. The rearrangement uses TRBV11-2 and TRBJ2-2; 10 nucleotides agree with TRBD1. Germline V lookup: CDR1 SGHAT, CDR2 FQNNGV. J lost 6 bases, V lost 5 bases, and 0 bases had no gene match. There are 13 residues in the CDR3.

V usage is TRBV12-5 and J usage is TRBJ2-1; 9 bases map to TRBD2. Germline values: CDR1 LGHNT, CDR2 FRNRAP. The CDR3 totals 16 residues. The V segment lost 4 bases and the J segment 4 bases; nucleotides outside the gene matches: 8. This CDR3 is CASGSRGGGVYNEQFF. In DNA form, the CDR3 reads TGTGCTAGTGGTTCCCGCGGCGGGGGGGTGTACAATGAGCAGTTCTTC.

CDR3 sequence reads: CASRGTSGGQNTGELFF. CDR3 nucleotide sequence: TGTGCCAGCAGGGGGACTAGCGGGGGCCAGAACACCGGGGAGCTGTTTTTT. The chain combines TRBV9 with TRBJ2-2; 14 positions agree with TRBD2. Germline-derived CDR1 and CDR2 are SGDLS and YYNGEE. This CDR3 has 17 amino acids. J gave up 1 base and V 5 bases, and 4 bases lay outside the gene matches.

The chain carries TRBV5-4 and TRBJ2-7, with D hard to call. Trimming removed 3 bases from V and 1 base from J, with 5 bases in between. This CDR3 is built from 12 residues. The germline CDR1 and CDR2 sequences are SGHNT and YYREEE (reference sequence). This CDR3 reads CASSYSSYEQYF. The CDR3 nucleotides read TGTGCCAGCAGCTACTCTTCCTACGAGCAGTACTTC.

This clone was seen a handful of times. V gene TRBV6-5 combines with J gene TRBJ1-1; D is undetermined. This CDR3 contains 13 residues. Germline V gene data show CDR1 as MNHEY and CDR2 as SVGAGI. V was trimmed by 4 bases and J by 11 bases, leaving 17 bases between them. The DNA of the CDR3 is TGTGCCAGCAGTTCCCCCGGCGGAGGAGGGGCTTTCTTT. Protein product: CASSSPGGGGAFF.

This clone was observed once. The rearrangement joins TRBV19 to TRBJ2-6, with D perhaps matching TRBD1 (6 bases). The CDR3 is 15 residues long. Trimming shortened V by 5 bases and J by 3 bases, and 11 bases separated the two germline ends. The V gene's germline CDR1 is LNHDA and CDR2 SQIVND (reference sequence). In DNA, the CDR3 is TGTGCCAGTAGTGAAACAGGGAGTGGGGCCAACGTCCTGACTTTC. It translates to CASSETGSGANVLTF.

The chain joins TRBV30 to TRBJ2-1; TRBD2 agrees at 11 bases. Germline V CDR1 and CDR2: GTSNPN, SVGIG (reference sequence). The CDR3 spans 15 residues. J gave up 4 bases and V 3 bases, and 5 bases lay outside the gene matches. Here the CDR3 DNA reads TGTGCCTGGAGGTCGAGACTAGCGGGATACAATGAGCAGTTCTTC. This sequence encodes CAWRSRLAGYNEQFF.

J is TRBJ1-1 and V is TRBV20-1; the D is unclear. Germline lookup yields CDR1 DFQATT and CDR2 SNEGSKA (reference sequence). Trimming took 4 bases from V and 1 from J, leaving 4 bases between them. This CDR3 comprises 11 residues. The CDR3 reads CSATGNTEAFF. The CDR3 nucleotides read TGCAGTGCTACCGGGAACACTGAAGCTTTCTTT.

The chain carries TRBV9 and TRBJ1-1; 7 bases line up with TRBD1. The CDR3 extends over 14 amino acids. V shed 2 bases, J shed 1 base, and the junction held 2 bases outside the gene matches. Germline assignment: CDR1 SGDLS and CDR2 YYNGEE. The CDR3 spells CASSVGQSNTEAFF. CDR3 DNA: TGTGCCAGCAGCGTGGGACAGTCGAACACTGAAGCTTTCTTT.

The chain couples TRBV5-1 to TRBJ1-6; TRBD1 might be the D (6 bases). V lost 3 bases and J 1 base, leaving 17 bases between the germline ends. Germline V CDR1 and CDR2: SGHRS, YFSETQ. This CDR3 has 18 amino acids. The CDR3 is CASSSFGGPTSYNSPLHF. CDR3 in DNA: TGCGCCAGCAGCTCCTTCGGGGGGCCAACTTCCTATAATTCACCCCTCCACTTT.

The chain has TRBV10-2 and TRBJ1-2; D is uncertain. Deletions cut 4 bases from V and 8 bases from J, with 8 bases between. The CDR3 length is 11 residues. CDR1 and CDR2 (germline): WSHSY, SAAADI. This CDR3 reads CASSGGSGYTF. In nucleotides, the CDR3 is TGCGCCAGCAGTGGCGGTTCGGGCTACACCTTC.

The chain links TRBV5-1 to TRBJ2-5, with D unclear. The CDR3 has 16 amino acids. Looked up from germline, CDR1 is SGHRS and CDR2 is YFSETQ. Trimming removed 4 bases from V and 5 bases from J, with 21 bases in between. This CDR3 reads CASSPFWSAVRETQYF. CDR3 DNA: TGCGCCAGCAGCCCTTTCTGGTCCGCCGTGAGGGAGACCCAGTACTTC. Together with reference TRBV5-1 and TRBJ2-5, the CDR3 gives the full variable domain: KAGVTQTPRYLIKTRGQQVTLSCSPISGHRSVSWYQQTPGQGLQFLFEYFSETQRNKGNFPGRFSGRQFSNSRSEMNVSTLELGDSALYLCASSPFWSAVRETQYFGPGTRLLVL.

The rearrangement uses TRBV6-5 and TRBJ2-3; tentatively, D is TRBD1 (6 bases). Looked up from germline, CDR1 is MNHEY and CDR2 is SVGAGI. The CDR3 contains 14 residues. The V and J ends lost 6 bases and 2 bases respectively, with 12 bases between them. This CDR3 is CASSGHRVTDTQYF. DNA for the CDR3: TGTGCCAGCAGCGGTCACAGGGTCACAGATACGCAGTATTTT.

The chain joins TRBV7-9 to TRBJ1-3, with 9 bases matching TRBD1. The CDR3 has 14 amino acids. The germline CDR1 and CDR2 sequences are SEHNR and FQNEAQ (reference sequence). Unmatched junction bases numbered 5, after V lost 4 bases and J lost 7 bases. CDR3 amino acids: CASSSGTGTNTIYF. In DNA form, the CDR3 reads TGTGCCAGCAGCTCCGGGACAGGGACCAACACCATATATTTT.

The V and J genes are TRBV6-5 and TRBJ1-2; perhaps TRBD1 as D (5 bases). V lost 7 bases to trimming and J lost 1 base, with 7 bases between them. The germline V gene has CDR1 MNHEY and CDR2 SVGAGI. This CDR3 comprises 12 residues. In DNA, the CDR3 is TGTGCCAGCAAAGGGGATAACTATGGCTACACCTTC. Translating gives CASKGDNYGYTF.

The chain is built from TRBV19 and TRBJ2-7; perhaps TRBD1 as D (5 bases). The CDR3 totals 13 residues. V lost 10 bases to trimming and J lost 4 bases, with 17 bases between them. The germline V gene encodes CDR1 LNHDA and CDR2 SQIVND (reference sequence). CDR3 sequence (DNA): TGTGCCACCTCAGGGTCGGGCATTTACGAGCAGTACTTC. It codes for CATSGSGIYEQYF.

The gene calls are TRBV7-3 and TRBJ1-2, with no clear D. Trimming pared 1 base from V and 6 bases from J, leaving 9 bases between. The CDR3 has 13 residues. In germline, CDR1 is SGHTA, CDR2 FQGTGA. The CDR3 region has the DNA TGTGCCAGCAGCTTAAACAGCTGGAATGGCTACACCTTC. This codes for CASSLNSWNGYTF.

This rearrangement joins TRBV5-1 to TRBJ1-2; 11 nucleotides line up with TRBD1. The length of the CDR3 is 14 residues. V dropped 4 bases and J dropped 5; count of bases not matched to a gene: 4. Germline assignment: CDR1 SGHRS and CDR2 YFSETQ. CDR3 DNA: TGCGCCAGCAGCGATGGACAGGGGGCTTATGGCTACACCTTC. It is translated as CASSDGQGAYGYTF. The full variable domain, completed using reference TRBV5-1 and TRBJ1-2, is KAGVTQTPRYLIKTRGQQVTLSCSPISGHRSVSWYQQTPGQGLQFLFEYFSETQRNKGNFPGRFSGRQFSNSRSEMNVSTLELGDSALYLCASSDGQGAYGYTFGSGTRLTVV.

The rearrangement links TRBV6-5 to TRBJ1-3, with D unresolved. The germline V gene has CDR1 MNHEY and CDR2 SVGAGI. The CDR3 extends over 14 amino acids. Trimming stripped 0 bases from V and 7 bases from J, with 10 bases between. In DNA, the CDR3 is TGTGCCAGCAGTTACTCAGGACTTTCTAACACCATATATTTT. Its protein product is CASSYSGLSNTIYF.

CDR3 in DNA: TGTGCCAGCAGACACGCGCCCGGCAGGGCCAATCAGCCCCAGCATTTT. Its translation: CASRHAPGRANQPQHF. The V call is TRBV28, the J call TRBJ1-5, with D possibly TRBD1 on 5 matching bases. Per germline, CDR1 MDHEN and CDR2 SYDVKM. With 6 bases removed from V and 3 bases from J, the gap between germline ends came to 18 bases. The CDR3 runs 16 residues.

The DNA for the CDR3 is TGTGCCAGCAGCTTAGGGGACAGAGGAAACACCATATATTTT. This translates into CASSLGDRGNTIYF. The chain links TRBV7-8 to TRBJ1-3; 7 positions agree with TRBD1. The trim removed 1 base at V and 4 bases at J, leaving 1 base unmatched. Germline CDR1 SGHVS, CDR2 FQNEAQ. The CDR3 has 14 amino acids.

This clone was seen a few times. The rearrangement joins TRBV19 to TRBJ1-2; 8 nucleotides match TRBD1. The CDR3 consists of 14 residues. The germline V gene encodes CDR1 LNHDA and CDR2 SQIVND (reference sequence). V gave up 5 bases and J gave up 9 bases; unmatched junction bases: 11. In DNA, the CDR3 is TGTGCCAGTAGTCCAGGGGGCAGGGCGGCGCGCTACACCTTC. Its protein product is CASSPGGRAARYTF.